This TCR beta chain was documented in a study of T cell responses to AZD1222 COVID-19 vaccine. Study-wide results and limits: Seropositive status at baseline applied to only a handful of AZD1222 recipients. Increased Spike-specific TCR breadth and depth were observed after two AZD1222 doses. Across the whole spike, CD4 TCRs peaked at regions 160-218 and 743-854.

The CDR3 covers 15 residues. Germline-derived CDR1 and CDR2 are MNHEY and SMNVEV (reference sequence). The junction had 7 bases not matched to a gene; V was cut back by 4 bases and J by 4 bases. This clone came up once. What it recognizes is unknown. Some clones are missing from TCRdb's copy, which holds only in-frame ones; the method was immunoSEQ multiplex PCR. Of some 130,000 clones in the sample, 88% were seen once. The receptor comes from an adult in good health. This sample comprised peripheral blood, obtained on day 0 of MenACWY control vaccination. The rearrangement links TRBV27 to TRBJ1-2; 9 bases agree with TRBD1. The CDR3 DNA sequence: TGTGCCAGCAGTTCAAGGACAGGGGCGGCCTATGGCTACACCTTC. Residues: CASSSRTGAAYGYTF.